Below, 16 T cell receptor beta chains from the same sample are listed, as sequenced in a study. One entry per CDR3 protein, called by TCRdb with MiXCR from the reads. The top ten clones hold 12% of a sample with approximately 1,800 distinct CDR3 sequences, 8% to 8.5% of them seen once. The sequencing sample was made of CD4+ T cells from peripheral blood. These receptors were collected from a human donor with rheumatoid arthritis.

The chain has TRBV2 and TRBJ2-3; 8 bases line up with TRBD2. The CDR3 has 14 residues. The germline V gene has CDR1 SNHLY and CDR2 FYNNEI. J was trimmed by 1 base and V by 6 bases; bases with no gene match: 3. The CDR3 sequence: CASRVSGGTDTQYF. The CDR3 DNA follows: TGTGCCAGCAGGGTTAGCGGGGGCACAGATACGCAGTATTTT.

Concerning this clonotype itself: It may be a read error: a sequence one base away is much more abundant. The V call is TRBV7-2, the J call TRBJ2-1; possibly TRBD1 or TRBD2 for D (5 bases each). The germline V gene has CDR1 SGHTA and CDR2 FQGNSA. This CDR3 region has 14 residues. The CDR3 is CATGEGRSHNEQFF. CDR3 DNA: TGTGCCACCGGCGAGGGGCGCTCCCACAATGAGCAGTTCTTC. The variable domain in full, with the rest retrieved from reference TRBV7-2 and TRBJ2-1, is GAGVSQSPSNKVTEKGKDVELRCDPISGHTALYWYRQSLGQGLEFLIYFQGNSAPDKSGLPSDRFSAERTGGSVSTLTIQRTQQEDSAVYLCATGEGRSHNEQFFGPGTRLTVL.

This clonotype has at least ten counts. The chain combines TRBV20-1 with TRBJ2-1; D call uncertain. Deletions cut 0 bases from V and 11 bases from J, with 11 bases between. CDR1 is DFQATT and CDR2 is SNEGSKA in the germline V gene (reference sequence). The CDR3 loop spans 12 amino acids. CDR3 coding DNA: TGCAGTGCTAGAGATCGGGCCACTCAGCAGTTCTTC. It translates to CSARDRATQQFF.

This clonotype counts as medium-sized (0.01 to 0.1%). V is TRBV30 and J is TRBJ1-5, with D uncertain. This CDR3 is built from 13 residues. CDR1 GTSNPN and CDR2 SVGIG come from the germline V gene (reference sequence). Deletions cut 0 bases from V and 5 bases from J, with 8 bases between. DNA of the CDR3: TGTGCCTGGAGTGTTGGGGAAGATCAGCCCCAGCATTTT. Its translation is CAWSVGEDQPQHF.

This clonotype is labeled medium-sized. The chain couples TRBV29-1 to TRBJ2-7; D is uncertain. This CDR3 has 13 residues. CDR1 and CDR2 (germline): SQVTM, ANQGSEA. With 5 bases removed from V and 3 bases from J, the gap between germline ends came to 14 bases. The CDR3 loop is CSVPGSDDYEQYF. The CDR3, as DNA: TGCAGCGTTCCGGGTTCCGATGACTACGAGCAGTACTTC.

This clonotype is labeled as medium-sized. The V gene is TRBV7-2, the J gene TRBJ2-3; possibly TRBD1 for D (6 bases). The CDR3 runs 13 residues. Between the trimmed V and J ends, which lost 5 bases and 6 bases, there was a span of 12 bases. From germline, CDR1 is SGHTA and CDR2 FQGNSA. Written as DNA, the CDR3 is TGTGCCAGCAGCACCGGACAGAAGGATACGCAGTATTTT. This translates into CASSTGQKDTQYF.

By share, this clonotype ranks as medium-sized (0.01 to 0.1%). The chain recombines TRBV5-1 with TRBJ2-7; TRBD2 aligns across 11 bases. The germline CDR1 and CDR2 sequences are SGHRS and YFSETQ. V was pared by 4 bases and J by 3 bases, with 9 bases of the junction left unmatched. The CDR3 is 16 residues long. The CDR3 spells CASSPAGTSGGYEQYF. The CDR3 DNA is TGCGCCAGCAGCCCAGCCGGGACTAGCGGAGGCTACGAGCAGTACTTC.

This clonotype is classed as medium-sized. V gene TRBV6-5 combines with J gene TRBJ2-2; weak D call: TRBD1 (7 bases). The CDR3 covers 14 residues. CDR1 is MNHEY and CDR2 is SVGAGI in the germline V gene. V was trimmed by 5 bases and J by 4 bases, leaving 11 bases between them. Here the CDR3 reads CASSRQGGTGELFF. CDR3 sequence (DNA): TGTGCCAGCAGTCGACAGGGAGGCACCGGGGAGCTGTTTTTT.

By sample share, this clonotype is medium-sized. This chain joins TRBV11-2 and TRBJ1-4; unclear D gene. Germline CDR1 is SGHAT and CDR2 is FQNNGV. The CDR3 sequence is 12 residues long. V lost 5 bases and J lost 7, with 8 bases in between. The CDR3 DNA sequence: TGTGCCAGCAGCGTTCTGGCTGAAAAACTGTTTTTT. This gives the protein CASSVLAEKLFF.

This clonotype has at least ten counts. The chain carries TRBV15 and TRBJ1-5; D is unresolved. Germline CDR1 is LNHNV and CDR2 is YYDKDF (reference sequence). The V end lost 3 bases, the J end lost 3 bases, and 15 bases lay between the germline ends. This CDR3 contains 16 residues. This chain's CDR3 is CATSRARVRSNQPQHF. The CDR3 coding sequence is TGTGCCACCAGCAGGGCTAGAGTCCGGTCCAATCAGCCCCAGCATTTT. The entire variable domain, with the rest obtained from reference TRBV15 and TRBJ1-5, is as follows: DAMVIQNPRYQVTQFGKPVTLSCSQTLNHNVMYWYQQKSSQAPKLLFHYYDKDFNNEADTPDNFQSRRPNTSFCFLDIRSPGLGDTAMYLCATSRARVRSNQPQHFGDGTRLSIL.

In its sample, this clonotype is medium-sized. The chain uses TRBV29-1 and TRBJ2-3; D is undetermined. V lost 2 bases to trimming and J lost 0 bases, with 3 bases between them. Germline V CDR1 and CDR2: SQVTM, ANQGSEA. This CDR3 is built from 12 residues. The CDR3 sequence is CSVEQSTDTQYF. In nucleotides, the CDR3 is TGCAGCGTTGAACAGAGCACAGATACGCAGTATTTT.

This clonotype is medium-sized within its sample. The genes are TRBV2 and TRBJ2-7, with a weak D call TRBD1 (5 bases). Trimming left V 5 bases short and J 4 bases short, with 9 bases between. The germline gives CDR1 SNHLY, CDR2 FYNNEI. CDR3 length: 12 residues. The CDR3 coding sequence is TGTGCCAGCAGTACACAGGCTTACGAGCAGTACTTC. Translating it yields CASSTQAYEQYF.

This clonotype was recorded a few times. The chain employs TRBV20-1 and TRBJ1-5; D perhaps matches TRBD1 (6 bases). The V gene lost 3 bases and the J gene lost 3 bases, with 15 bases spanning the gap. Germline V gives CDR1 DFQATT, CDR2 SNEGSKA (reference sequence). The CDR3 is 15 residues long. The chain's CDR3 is CSASVQGRFNQPQHF. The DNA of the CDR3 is TGCAGTGCTAGCGTTCAGGGGCGGTTCAATCAGCCCCAGCATTTT.

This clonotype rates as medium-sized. Written as DNA, the CDR3 is TGCAGCGTTGACAGGGACCCAGATACGCAGTATTTT. Residues: CSVDRDPDTQYF. The chain recombines TRBV29-1 with TRBJ2-3; either TRBD1 or TRBD2 may supply D (5 bases each). The CDR3 spans 12 residues. Trimming took 3 bases from V and 4 from J, leaving 8 bases between them. CDR1 and CDR2 from the germline V gene are SQVTM and ANQGSEA.

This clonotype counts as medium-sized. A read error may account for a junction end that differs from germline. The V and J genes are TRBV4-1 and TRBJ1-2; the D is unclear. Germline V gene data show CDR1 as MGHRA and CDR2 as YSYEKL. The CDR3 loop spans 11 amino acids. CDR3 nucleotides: TGTGCCAGCAGCCAAGAATATGGCTACACCTTC. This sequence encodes CASSQEYGYTF.

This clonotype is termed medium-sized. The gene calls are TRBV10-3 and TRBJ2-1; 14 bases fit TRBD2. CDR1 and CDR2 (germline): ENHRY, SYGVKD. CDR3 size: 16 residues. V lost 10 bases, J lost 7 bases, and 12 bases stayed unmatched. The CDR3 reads CATSGTSGRSTNEQFF. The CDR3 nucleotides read TGTGCCACCTCCGGGACTAGCGGGAGATCCACAAATGAGCAGTTCTTC.